The clone carrying this T cell receptor (beta chain) was counted once. Its cognate antigen is unknown. This entry belongs to a study of CD4 T cells in relation to SARS-CoV-2 and coronaviruses. Study in general: The restricting HLA molecule for shared crossreactive spike epitopes was mapped.

Whole-study results and caveats: No donor gave both pre-pandemic and post-infection samples.

Profiling relied on immunoSEQ multiplex PCR, and the TCRdb table lists in-frame clones only, not all of them. This sample has tens of thousands of clones, with under 90% found just once. CD4 enrichment then naive enrichment separated naive from memory CD4+ cells. For around ten days, roughly 10^5 sorted CD4+ cells grew with T cell-depleted PBMCs and CEF. CDR1 and CDR2 from the germline V gene are ENHRY and SYGVKD. V was cut by 8 bases and J by 0 bases, with 5 bases left in between. This CDR3 has 13 amino acids. V is TRBV10-3 and J is TRBJ1-6; no firm D call. What was sequenced was naive CD4+ T cells from PBMCs, cultured in vitro. Subset in this sample: naive CD4+ T cells isolated by negative enrichment. The receptor was isolated from an adult with COVID-19. CDR3 sequence (DNA): TGTGCCATCGCGAGCTCCTATAATTCACCCCTCCACTTT. Translation: CAIASSYNSPLHF.